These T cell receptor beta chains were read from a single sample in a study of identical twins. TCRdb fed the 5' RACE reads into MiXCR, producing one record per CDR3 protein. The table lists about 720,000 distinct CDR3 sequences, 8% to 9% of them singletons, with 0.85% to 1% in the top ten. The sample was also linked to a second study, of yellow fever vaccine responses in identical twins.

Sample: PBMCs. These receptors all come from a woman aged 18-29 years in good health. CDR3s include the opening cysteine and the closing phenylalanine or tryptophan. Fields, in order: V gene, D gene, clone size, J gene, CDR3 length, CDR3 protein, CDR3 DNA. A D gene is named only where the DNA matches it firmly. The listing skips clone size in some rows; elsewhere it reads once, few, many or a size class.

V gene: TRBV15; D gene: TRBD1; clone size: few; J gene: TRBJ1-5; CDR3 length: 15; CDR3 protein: CATSRKTGVAQPQHF; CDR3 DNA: TGTGCCACCAGCAGAAAGACAGGGGTGGCTCAGCCCCAGCATTTT
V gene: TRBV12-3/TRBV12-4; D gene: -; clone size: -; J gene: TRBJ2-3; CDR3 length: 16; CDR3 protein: CATTEGSAWGTDTQYF; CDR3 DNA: TGTGCCACCACCGAGGGCAGTGCATGGGGCACAGATACGCAGTATTTT
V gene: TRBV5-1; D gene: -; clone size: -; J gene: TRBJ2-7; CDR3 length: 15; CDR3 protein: CASSPGSRSRPEQYF; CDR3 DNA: TGCGCCAGCAGCCCCGGGTCGCGGTCCCGCCCCGAGCAGTACTTC
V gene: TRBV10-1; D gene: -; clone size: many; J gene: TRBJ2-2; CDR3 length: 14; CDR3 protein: CASSDLTVTGELFF; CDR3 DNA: TGCGCCAGCAGTGACCTCACGGTGACCGGGGAGCTGTTTTTT
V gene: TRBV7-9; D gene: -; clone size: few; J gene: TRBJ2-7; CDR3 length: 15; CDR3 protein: CASSRSQGLQDEQYF; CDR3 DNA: TGTGCCAGCAGTCGATCCCAGGGGTTGCAGGACGAGCAGTACTTC
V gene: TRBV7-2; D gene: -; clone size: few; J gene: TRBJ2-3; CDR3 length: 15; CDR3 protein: CASSFRVGSTDTQYF; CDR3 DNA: TGTGCCAGCAGCTTTCGAGTCGGAAGCACAGATACGCAGTATTTT
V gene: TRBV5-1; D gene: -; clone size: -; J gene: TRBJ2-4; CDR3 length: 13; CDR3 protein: CASSSEEGNIQYF; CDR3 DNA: TGCGCCAGCAGCTCAGAAGAAGGAAACATTCAGTACTTC
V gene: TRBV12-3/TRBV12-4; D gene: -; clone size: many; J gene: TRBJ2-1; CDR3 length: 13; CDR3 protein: CASSLPNYNEQFF; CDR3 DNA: TGTGCCAGCAGTTTGCCAAACTACAATGAGCAGTTCTTC
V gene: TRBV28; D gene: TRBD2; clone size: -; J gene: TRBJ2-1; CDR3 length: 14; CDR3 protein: CASSYSGVYNEQFF; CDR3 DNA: TGTGCCAGCAGCTATAGCGGGGTCTACAATGAGCAGTTCTTC
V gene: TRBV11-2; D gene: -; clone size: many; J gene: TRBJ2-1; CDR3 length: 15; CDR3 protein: CASSPAGTGNNEQFF; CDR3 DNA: TGTGCCAGCAGTCCAGCCGGGACGGGGAACAATGAGCAGTTCTTC
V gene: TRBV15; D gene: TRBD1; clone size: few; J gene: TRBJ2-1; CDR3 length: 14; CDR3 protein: CATSDRGGYNEQFF; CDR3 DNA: TGTGCCACCAGTGACAGGGGCGGGTACAATGAGCAGTTCTTC
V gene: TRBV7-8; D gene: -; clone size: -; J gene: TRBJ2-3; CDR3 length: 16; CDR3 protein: CASSLGPGLFTDTQYF; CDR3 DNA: TGTGCCAGCAGCTTAGGCCCAGGACTATTCACAGATACGCAGTATTTT
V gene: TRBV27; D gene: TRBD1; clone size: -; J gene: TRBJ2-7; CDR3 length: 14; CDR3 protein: CASRPGQGPYEQYF; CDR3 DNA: TGTGCCAGCAGGCCCGGACAGGGGCCCTACGAGCAGTACTTC
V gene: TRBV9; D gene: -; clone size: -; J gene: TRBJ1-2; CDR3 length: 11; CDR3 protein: CASSVGEAYTF; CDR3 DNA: TGTGCCAGCAGCGTGGGGGAGGCCTACACCTTC
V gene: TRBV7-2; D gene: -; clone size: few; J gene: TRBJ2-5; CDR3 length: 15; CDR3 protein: CASSSYGGTGETQYF; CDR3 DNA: TGTGCCAGCAGCTCCTACGGGGGCACCGGGGAGACCCAGTACTTC
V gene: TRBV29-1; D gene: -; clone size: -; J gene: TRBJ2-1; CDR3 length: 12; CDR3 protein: CSLRRGGSEQFF; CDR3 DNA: TGCAGCCTTCGTCGTGGAGGGTCTGAGCAGTTCTTC
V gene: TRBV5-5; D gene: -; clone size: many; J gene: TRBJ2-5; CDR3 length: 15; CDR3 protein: CASSLGVFQEETQYF; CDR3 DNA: TGTGCCAGCAGCTTGGGGGTTTTTCAGGAGGAGACCCAGTACTTC
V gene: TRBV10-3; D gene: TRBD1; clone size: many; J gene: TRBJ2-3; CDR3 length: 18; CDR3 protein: CAISETGGDRSGTDTQYF; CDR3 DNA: TGTGCCATCAGTGAAACAGGGGGCGATAGGTCGGGCACAGATACGCAGTATTTT
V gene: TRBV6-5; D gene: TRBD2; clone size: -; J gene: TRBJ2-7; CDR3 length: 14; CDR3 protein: CASSSTGGGTEQYF; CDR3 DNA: TGTGCCAGCAGTTCGACCGGGGGGGGGACCGAGCAGTACTTC
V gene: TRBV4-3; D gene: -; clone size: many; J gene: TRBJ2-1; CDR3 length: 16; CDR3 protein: CASSPGVSGAYNEQFF; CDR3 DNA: TGCGCCAGCAGCCCAGGGGTGAGCGGGGCCTACAATGAGCAGTTCTTC
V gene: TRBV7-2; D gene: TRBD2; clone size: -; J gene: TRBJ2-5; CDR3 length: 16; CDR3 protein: CASSLGSGGASETQYF; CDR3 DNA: TGTGCCAGCAGCTTAGGAAGCGGGGGGGCCTCGGAGACCCAGTACTTC
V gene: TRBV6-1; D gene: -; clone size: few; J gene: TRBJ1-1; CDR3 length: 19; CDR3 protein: CASTHIGGGRSGTDTEAFF; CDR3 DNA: TGTGCCAGCACGCATATAGGTGGGGGGCGATCAGGAACGGACACTGAAGCTTTCTTT
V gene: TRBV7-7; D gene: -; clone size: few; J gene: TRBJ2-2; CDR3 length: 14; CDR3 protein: CASSSYSSPGELFF; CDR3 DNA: TGTGCTAGCAGCTCCTATAGTAGTCCCGGGGAGCTGTTTTTT
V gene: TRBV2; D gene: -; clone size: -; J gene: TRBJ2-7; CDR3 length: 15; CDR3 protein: CASSEVSRVGSEQYF; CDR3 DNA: TGTGCCAGCAGTGAGGTATCAAGAGTGGGGTCGGAGCAGTACTTC
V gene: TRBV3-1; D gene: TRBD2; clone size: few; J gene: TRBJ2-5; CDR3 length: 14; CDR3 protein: CASSHSGGAETQYF; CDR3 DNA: TGTGCCAGCAGCCATAGCGGGGGGGCAGAGACCCAGTACTTC
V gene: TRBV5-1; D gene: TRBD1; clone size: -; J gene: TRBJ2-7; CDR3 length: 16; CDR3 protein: CASSGGTGGSGTEQYF; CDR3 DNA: TGCGCCAGCAGCGGTGGGACAGGGGGGAGCGGGACCGAGCAGTACTTC
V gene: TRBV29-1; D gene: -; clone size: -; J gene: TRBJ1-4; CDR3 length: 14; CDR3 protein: CSVGDAGYGEKLFF; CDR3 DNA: TGCAGCGTTGGGGACGCAGGCTATGGGGAAAAACTGTTTTTT
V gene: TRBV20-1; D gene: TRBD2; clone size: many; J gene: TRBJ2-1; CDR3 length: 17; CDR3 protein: CSARDSPIGGRNNEQFF; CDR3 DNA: TGCAGTGCTAGAGATTCACCAATAGGCGGGAGGAACAATGAGCAGTTCTTC
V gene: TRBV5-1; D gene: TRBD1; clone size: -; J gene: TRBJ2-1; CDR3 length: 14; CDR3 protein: CASSFGQGGGEQFF; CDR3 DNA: TGCGCCAGCAGCTTCGGACAGGGGGGAGGCGAGCAGTTCTTC
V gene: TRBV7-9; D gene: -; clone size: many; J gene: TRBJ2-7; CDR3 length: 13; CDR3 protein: CASSSRGSYEQYF; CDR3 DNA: TGTGCCAGCAGCTCCAGGGGATCCTACGAGCAGTACTTC
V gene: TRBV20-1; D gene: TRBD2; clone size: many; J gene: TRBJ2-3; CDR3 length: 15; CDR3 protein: CSARLAAASTDTQYF; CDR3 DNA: TGCAGTGCTCGGCTAGCGGCCGCTAGCACAGATACGCAGTATTTT
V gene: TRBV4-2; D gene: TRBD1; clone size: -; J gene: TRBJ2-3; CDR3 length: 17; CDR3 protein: CASSQSRQGEDTDTQYF; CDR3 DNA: TGTGCCAGCAGCCAGTCCAGACAGGGTGAGGACACAGATACGCAGTATTTT
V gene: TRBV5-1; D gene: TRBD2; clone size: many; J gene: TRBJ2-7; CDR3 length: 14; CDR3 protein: CASSLQAGTYEQYF; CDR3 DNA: TGCGCCAGCAGCTTACAAGCGGGAACCTACGAGCAGTACTTC
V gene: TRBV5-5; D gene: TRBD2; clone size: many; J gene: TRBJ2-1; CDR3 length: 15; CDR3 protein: CASSLAGTSPNEQFF; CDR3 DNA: TGTGCCAGCAGCTTGGCCGGGACTAGCCCCAATGAGCAGTTCTTC
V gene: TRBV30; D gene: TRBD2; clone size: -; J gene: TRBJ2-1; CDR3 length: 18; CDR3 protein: CAWRASGRVGSSYNEQFF; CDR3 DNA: TGTGCCTGGAGGGCTAGCGGGAGGGTTGGGAGCTCCTACAATGAGCAGTTCTTC
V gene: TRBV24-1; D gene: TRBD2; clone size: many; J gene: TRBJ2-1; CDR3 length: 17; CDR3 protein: CATSDSASGRYYNEQFF; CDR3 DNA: TGTGCCACCAGTGATAGCGCTAGCGGGAGATACTACAATGAGCAGTTCTTC
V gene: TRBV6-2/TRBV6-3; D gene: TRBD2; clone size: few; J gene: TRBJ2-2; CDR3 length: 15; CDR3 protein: CASSPGLGNTGELFF; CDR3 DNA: TGTGCCAGCAGTCCGGGACTAGGCAACACCGGGGAGCTGTTTTTT
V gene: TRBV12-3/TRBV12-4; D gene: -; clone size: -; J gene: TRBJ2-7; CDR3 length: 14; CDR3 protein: CASKYESFSYEQYF; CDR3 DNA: TGTGCCAGCAAATACGAATCGTTCTCCTACGAGCAGTACTTC
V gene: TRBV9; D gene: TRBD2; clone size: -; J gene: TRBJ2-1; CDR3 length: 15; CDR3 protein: CASSVLTGGDNEQFF; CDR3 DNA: TGTGCCAGCAGCGTATTAACGGGGGGGGACAATGAGCAGTTCTTC
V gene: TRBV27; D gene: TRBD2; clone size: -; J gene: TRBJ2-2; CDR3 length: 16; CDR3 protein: CASRSLGLAGRGELFF; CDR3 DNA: TGTGCCAGCAGATCGCTCGGACTAGCGGGACGCGGGGAGCTGTTTTTT
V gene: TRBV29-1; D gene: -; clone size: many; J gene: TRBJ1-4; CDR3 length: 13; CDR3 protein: CSVGSGPNEKLFF; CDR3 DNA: TGCAGCGTAGGAAGTGGGCCGAATGAAAAACTGTTTTTT
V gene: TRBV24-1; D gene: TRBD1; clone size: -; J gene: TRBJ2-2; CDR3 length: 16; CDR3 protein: CATSLDRGRNTGELFF; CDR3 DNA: TGTGCCACCAGTTTGGACAGGGGGAGAAACACCGGGGAGCTGTTTTTT
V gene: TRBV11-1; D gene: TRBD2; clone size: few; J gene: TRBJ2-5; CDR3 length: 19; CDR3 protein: CASSLTALTSGTPGETQYF; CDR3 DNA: TGTGCCAGCAGCTTAACCGCCCTTACTAGCGGGACTCCGGGAGAGACCCAGTACTTC
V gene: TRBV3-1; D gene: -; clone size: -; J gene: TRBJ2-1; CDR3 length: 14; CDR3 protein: CASSPDRRGNEQFF; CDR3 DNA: TGTGCCAGCAGCCCGGACAGGCGGGGGAATGAGCAGTTCTTC
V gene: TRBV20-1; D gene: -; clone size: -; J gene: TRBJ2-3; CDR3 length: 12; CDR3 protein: CSARIASDTQYF; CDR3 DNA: TGCAGTGCTAGGATAGCTTCAGATACGCAGTATTTT
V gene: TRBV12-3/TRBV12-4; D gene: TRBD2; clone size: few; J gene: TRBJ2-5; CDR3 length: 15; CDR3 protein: CASSLLGGRGETQYF; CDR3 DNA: TGTGCCAGCAGTTTATTAGGCGGGAGGGGAGAGACCCAGTACTTC
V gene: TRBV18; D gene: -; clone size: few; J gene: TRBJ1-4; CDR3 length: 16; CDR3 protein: CASSPYRAATNEKLFF; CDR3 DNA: TGTGCCAGCTCACCATACCGAGCTGCAACTAATGAAAAACTGTTTTTT
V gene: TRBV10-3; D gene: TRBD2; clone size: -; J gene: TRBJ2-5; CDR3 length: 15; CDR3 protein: CAISERAGGETSQYF; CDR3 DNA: TGTGCCATCAGTGAGCGAGCGGGAGGGGAGACCTCCCAGTACTTC
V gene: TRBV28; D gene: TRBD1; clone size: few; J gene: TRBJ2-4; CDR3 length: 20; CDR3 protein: CASSLPRQGMKPFAKNIQYF; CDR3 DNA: TGTGCCAGCAGTTTACCTCGACAGGGAATGAAGCCTTTTGCCAAAAACATTCAGTACTTC
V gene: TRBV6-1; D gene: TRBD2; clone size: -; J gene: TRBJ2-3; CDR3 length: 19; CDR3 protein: CASRPRSQLAGGLGVTQYF; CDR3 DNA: TGTGCCAGCAGACCGCGCTCCCAACTAGCGGGAGGGTTGGGTGTTACGCAGTATTTT
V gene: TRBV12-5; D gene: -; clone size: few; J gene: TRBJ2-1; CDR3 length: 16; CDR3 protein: CASGLGHSGDGNEQFF; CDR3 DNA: TGTGCTAGTGGTTTGGGGCATTCTGGGGATGGGAATGAGCAGTTCTTC
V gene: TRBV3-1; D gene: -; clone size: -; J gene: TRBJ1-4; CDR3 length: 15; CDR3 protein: CASSQRSGVGEKLFF; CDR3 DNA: TGTGCCAGCAGCCAACGGTCCGGGGTGGGTGAAAAACTGTTTTTT
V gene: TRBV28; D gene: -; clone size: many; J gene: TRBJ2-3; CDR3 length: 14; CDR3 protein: CASSFLGVADTQYF; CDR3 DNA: TGTGCCAGCAGTTTTCTTGGGGTCGCAGATACGCAGTATTTT
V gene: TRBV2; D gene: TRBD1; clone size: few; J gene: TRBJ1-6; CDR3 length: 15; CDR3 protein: CASWEGTARSSPLHF; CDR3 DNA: TGTGCCAGCTGGGAAGGGACAGCAAGGAGTTCACCCCTCCACTTT
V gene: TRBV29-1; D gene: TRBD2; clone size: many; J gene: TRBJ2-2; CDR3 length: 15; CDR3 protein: CSVDGTSGNTGELFF; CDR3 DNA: TGCAGCGTGGACGGGACTAGCGGGAACACCGGGGAGCTGTTTTTT
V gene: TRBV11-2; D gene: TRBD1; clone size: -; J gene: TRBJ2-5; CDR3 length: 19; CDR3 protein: CASSLTGTGGLFIQETQYF; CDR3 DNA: TGTGCCAGCAGCTTAACCGGGACAGGGGGATTATTCATCCAAGAGACCCAGTACTTC
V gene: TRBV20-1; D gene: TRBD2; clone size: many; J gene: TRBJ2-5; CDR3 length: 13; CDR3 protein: CSAPRGRGETQYF; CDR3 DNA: TGCAGTGCTCCCCGGGGGAGGGGTGAGACCCAGTACTTC
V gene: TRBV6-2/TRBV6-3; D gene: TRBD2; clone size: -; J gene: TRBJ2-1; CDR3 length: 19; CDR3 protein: CASSYDGTSGIGLGDEQFF; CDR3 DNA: TGTGCCAGCAGTTACGACGGGACTAGCGGGATAGGTTTAGGCGATGAGCAGTTCTTC
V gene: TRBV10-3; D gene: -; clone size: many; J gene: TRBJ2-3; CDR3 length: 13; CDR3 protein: CAIRPISTDTQYF; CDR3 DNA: TGTGCCATTCGTCCGATTAGCACAGATACGCAGTATTTT